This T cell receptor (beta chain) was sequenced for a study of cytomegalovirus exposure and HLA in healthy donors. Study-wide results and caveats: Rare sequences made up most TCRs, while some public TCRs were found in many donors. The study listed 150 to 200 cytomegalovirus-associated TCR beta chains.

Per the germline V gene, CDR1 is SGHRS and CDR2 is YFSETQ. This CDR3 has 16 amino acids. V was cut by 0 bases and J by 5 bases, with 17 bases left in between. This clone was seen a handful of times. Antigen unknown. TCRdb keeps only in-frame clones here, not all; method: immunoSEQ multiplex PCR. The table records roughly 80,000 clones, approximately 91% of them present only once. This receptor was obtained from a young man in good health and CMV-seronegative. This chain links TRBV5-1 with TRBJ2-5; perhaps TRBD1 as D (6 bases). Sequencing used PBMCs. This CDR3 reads CASSLASSSGVETQYF. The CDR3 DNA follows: TGCGCCAGCAGCTTGGCCAGTTCTTCAGGGGTCGAGACCCAGTACTTC.